This T cell receptor beta chain was sequenced in a study of blood T cell repertoires in COVID-19. Across the study: The United States, Italy and Spain were the sources of the acute and convalescent COVID-19 samples. The cDNA or gDNA used as material had been derived from T cells, B-cell-depleted T cells, or PBMCs.

In the authors' workflow: It was from reference gene primer amplification that nucleated cell counts were estimated. This table comes from immunoSEQ multiplex PCR, and its TCRdb copy is limited to in-frame clones, with some not included. V and J calls plus clone size are reproduced from that table; the DNA served to infer D and trimming. The table lists about 210,000 clones, almost 85% of them singletons, with about 12% in the top ten. The sequence was obtained from a woman aged 40-49 years with acute or convalescent COVID-19. Sequenced input: peripheral blood.

CDR3 DNA sequence: TGTGCCAGCAGTTACCCAGAAAACATTCAGTACTTC. The encoded protein is CASSYPENIQYF. The chain combines TRBV6-2 or TRBV6-3 with TRBJ2-4; D call uncertain. The V gene lost 2 bases and the J gene lost 5 bases, with 4 bases spanning the gap. This CDR3 has 12 residues. Germline V gene lookup returns CDR1 MNHEY and CDR2 SVGEGT.